This passage covers 27 T cell receptor beta chains from one sample sequenced in a study of cytomegalovirus exposure and HLA in healthy donors listed by TCRdb under 2017. The library was made by the immunoSEQ multiplex PCR assay. The multiplex PCR relied on a mix of 60 forward primers for TCR Vbeta segments and 13 reverse primers for TCR Jbeta segments. TCRdb stores this immuneACCESS table with in-frame sequences only. Part of the clones is absent; in the studies checked, under half of the shortfall reflects unresolved V genes, and no reason is known for the rest. The sample table lists 190,000 or so clones, roughly 77% of them with a count of one. The ten top clones hold approximately 0.4% of the sample. Specimen: PBMCs. The source is a male donor in good health and CMV-seropositive.

This clone appeared a single time. This rearrangement joins TRBV7-3 to TRBJ2-3; tentatively, D is TRBD2 (6 bases). The CDR3 is 15 residues long. In germline, CDR1 is SGHTA, CDR2 FQGTGA. V dropped 5 bases and J dropped 4 bases, with 16 bases sitting between them. CDR3 in amino acids: CASSTRDSGADTQYF. For the CDR3, the DNA is TGTGCCAGCAGCACTCGGGACTCGGGGGCAGATACGCAGTATTTT.

The gene calls are TRBV28 and TRBJ1-5; D is ambiguous. The germline V and J ends were trimmed by 3 bases and 0 bases, with 6 bases remaining between them. This CDR3 contains 14 residues. Germline V CDR1 and CDR2: MDHEN, SYDVKM. The DNA of the CDR3 is TGTGCCAGCAGTTTGGAGTTTAGCAATCAGCCCCAGCATTTT. Translated: CASSLEFSNQPQHF.

This clone has just one count. The chain recombines TRBV6-5 with TRBJ1-4, with TRBD1 matching 9 bases. V gave up 6 bases and J gave up 7 bases; unmatched junction bases: 9. CDR3 length: 15 residues. Germline-derived CDR1 and CDR2 are MNHEY and SVGAGI. The CDR3 nucleotides are TGTGCCAGCAGAAAACAGGGGGCTCAAAGTGAAAAACTGTTTTTT. It codes for CASRKQGAQSEKLFF.

V gene TRBV4-1 combines with J gene TRBJ1-2; D gene uncertain. The length of the CDR3 is 16 residues. Between the trimmed V and J ends, which lost 0 bases and 2 bases, there was a span of 13 bases. CDR1 is MGHRA, CDR2 YSYEKL, per germline. The CDR3 sequence is CASSQEAAGPNYGYTF. The CDR3 DNA is TGCGCCAGCAGCCAAGAAGCGGCCGGCCCCAACTATGGCTACACCTTC.

The V gene is TRBV4-2, the J gene TRBJ2-7; 8 bases map to TRBD2. J was trimmed by 3 bases and V by 3 bases; bases with no gene match: 10. CDR1 is LGHNA, CDR2 YNFKEQ, per germline. The CDR3 length is 16 residues. Written as DNA, the CDR3 is TGTGCCAGCAGCCATGGTACGGGAGGGACCTTCTACGAGCAGTACTTC. Translated: CASSHGTGGTFYEQYF.

The V and J genes are TRBV5-6 and TRBJ2-7, with D possibly matching TRBD2 (5 bases). Germline V gene data show CDR1 as SGHDT and CDR2 as YYEEEE. Trimming shortened V by 6 bases and J by 0 bases, and 10 bases separated the two germline ends. This CDR3 comprises 13 residues. As DNA, the CDR3 is TGTGCCAGCACCTTCCGGGGCTCCTACGAGCAGTACTTC. Protein sequence: CASTFRGSYEQYF.

The chain is built from TRBV6-5 and TRBJ2-5; TRBD2 aligns across 13 bases. The V and J ends lost 6 bases and 6 bases, in that order; junction bases with no gene match: 7. This CDR3 comprises 15 residues. Germline values: CDR1 MNHEY, CDR2 SVGAGI. The CDR3 here is CASRGLAGTFKTQYF. The CDR3 DNA reads as TGTGCCAGCAGGGGACTAGCGGGGACTTTCAAGACCCAGTACTTC.

This chain connects TRBV11-3 to TRBJ2-1; tentatively, D is TRBD1 (5 bases). The V and J ends lost 1 base and 1 base respectively, with 8 bases between them. CDR1 SGHNT and CDR2 YENEEA come from the germline V gene. The CDR3 contains 15 residues. As DNA, the CDR3 is TGTGCCAGCAGCTTAGTTCAGGGATCCTACAATGAGCAGTTCTTC. Translated, it gives CASSLVQGSYNEQFF. Full variable domain (remainder filled in from reference TRBV11-3 and TRBJ2-1): EAGVVQSPRYKIIEKKQPVAFWCNPISGHNTLYWYLQNLGQGPELLIRYENEEAVDDSQLPKDRFSAERLKGVDSTLKIQPAELGDSAVYLCASSLVQGSYNEQFFGPGTRLTVL.

This clone came up once. The chain carries TRBV7-8 and TRBJ1-5; TRBD1 might be the D (5 bases). V lost 5 bases and J 3 bases, leaving 11 bases between the germline ends. Germline V gene sequence: CDR1 SGHVS, CDR2 FQNEAQ. The CDR3 covers 14 residues. The CDR3 coding sequence is TGTGCCAGCAGCAGAGACAGCCCCAATCAGCCCCAGCATTTT. Translation: CASSRDSPNQPQHF.

This clone was observed once. Relative to the germline gene, one junction end is altered; a read error may explain this. The rearrangement joins TRBV7-7 to TRBJ2-5, with D hard to call. Germline-derived CDR1 and CDR2 are SSHAT and FNYEAQ (reference sequence). The CDR3 covers 11 residues. CDR3 sequence (DNA): TGTGCTAGCAGCTCCGGAGAGACCCAGTACTTC. It yields the protein CASSSGETQYF.

This chain uses TRBV30 with TRBJ2-1; 7 bases match TRBD2. The CDR3 length is 14 residues. CDR1 is GTSNPN, CDR2 SVGIG, per germline (reference sequence). J was trimmed by 2 bases and V by 5 bases; bases with no gene match: 6. The chain's CDR3 is CAWGLGPAYNEQFF. The CDR3 coding sequence is TGTGCCTGGGGACTAGGTCCGGCCTACAATGAGCAGTTCTTC.

CDR3 nucleotide sequence: TGTGCCAGCATTGTAAACGGGGGGGCGGGGAACATTCAGTACTTC. This encodes CASIVNGGAGNIQYF. This sequence joins TRBV2 and TRBJ2-4; 8 bases match TRBD2. Germline values: CDR1 SNHLY, CDR2 FYNNEI. The junction had 12 bases not matched to a gene; V was cut back by 7 bases and J by 7 bases. The CDR3 extends over 15 amino acids.

The V gene is TRBV28, the J gene TRBJ2-5; tentative D call: TRBD1 (6 bases). V lost 4 bases and J 0 bases, leaving 15 bases between the germline ends. In germline, CDR1 is MDHEN, CDR2 SYDVKM. This CDR3 spans 16 amino acids. CDR3 nucleotides: TGTGCCAGCAGTTCCCAGGGGACCCAGTACCAAGAGACCCAGTACTTC. Its translation is CASSSQGTQYQETQYF.

This clone was counted a single time. The rearrangement uses TRBV11-1 and TRBJ2-2, with 7 positions matching TRBD2. Germline V gives CDR1 SGHAT, CDR2 FQDESV (reference sequence). The CDR3 runs to 19 residues. Trimming cost V 0 bases and J 3 bases; bases outside gene matches: 13. The CDR3 region has the DNA TGTGCCAGCAGCTTAGCGGGAGGGGAGACAGCGGGCCACACCGGGGAGCTGTTTTTT. Protein sequence: CASSLAGGETAGHTGELFF.

V gene TRBV19 combines with J gene TRBJ2-5; 7 nucleotides match TRBD2. CDR1 and CDR2 (germline): LNHDA, SQIVND (reference sequence). There are 14 residues in the CDR3. CDR3 loop: CATAGRREMGTQYF. The CDR3 DNA reads as TGTGCTACCGCGGGGAGGCGGGAGATGGGGACCCAGTACTTC.

The chain carries TRBV28 and TRBJ2-7; TRBD1 matches 7 bases. The CDR3 loop spans 14 amino acids. CDR1 is MDHEN and CDR2 is SYDVKM in the germline V gene. The trim removed 4 bases at V and 3 bases at J, leaving 6 bases unmatched. The CDR3 DNA is TGTGCCAGCAGTTCCCCTCAGGGGGTCTACGAGCAGTACTTC. Residues: CASSSPQGVYEQYF.

V usage is TRBV9 and J usage is TRBJ2-7; TRBD2 aligns across 10 bases. The CDR3 totals 14 residues. From germline, CDR1 is SGDLS and CDR2 YYNGEE. V dropped 4 bases and J dropped 6; count of bases not matched to a gene: 7. CDR3 coding DNA: TGTGCCAGCAGCAAGAGCGGGGGGGGCTCCGAGCAGTACTTC. It is translated as CASSKSGGGSEQYF.

The chain joins TRBV7-9 to TRBJ1-5; perhaps TRBD1 as D (6 bases). Trimming left V 5 bases short and J 0 bases short, with 11 bases between. CDR3 length equals 15 residues. CDR1 and CDR2 from the germline V gene are SEHNR and FQNEAQ (reference sequence). This chain's CDR3 is CASSRGQSSNQPQHF. CDR3 coding DNA: TGTGCCAGCAGCCGGGGACAAAGTAGCAATCAGCCCCAGCATTTT.

This clone was seen only a few times. The chain combines TRBV5-4 with TRBJ1-1; unclear D gene. The ends were cut back, 0 bases at V and 0 bases at J, with 15 bases in the middle. Germline V CDR1 and CDR2: SGHNT, YYREEE (reference sequence). The CDR3 totals 17 residues. The CDR3 coding sequence is TGTGCCAGCAGCTTGGATCTAGGAGCCCCAGTGAACACTGAAGCTTTCTTT. Translating gives CASSLDLGAPVNTEAFF.

In its sample, this clone was seen once. The chain links TRBV19 to TRBJ1-2; 7 bases agree with TRBD1. Per the germline V gene, CDR1 is LNHDA and CDR2 is SQIVND (reference sequence). This CDR3 is built from 13 residues. Losses at the gene ends were 7 bases for V and 6 bases for J; bases not matched to a gene: 8. As DNA, the CDR3 is TGTGCCAGTAACAGGGGAAGTTTCGATGGCTACACCTTC. This gives the protein CASNRGSFDGYTF.

The rearrangement joins TRBV19 to TRBJ1-5; TRBD1 might be the D (6 bases). Trimming stripped 9 bases from V and 5 bases from J, with 14 bases between. From germline, CDR1 is LNHDA and CDR2 SQIVND (reference sequence). The length of the CDR3 is 13 residues. The chain's CDR3 is CASVQGRDQPQHF. In DNA, the CDR3 is TGTGCCAGCGTACAGGGTAGGGATCAGCCCCAGCATTTT.

V usage is TRBV11-3 and J usage is TRBJ1-1, with D perhaps TRBD1 (5 bases). This CDR3 has 15 amino acids. V lost 1 base and J lost 0, with 9 bases in between. CDR1 and CDR2 (germline): SGHNT, YENEEA. DNA of the CDR3: TGTGCCAGCAGCTTAGGTGGGGGGATGAACACTGAAGCTTTCTTT. Translated, it gives CASSLGGGMNTEAFF.

This chain connects TRBV10-3 to TRBJ1-5, with 9 bases that match TRBD1. With 4 bases clipped from V and 6 bases from J, the junction kept 7 bases outside the gene matches. The germline CDR1 and CDR2 sequences are ENHRY and SYGVKD. This CDR3 has 15 amino acids. CDR3 protein: CAISGAGTGFQPQHF. The CDR3, as DNA: TGTGCCATCAGTGGAGCGGGGACAGGGTTTCAGCCCCAGCATTTT.

The V and J genes are TRBV10-3 and TRBJ2-7; perhaps TRBD2 as D (6 bases). The V gene lost 8 bases and the J gene lost 0 bases, with 11 bases spanning the gap. CDR1 is ENHRY, CDR2 SYGVKD, per germline. The CDR3 is 13 residues long. This CDR3 is CAILNGSSYEQYF. In nucleotides, the CDR3 is TGTGCCATCCTGAACGGGAGCTCCTACGAGCAGTACTTC.

The CDR3 region is CAWSVFAAPYEQYF. CDR3 in DNA: TGTGCCTGGAGTGTATTTGCGGCACCCTACGAGCAGTACTTC. This sequence joins TRBV30 and TRBJ2-7; D remains unclear. Trimming removed 0 bases from V and 2 bases from J, with 11 bases in between. Germline lookup yields CDR1 GTSNPN and CDR2 SVGIG (reference sequence). The CDR3 is 14 amino acids.

The rearrangement uses TRBV9 and TRBJ2-7, with D possibly matching TRBD2 (5 bases). With 4 bases removed from V and 3 bases from J, the gap between germline ends came to 20 bases. The CDR3 sequence is 16 residues long. The germline CDR1 and CDR2 sequences are SGDLS and YYNGEE. The CDR3 is CASSSPAGSYSYEQYF. CDR3 in DNA: TGTGCCAGCAGCTCCCCGGCGGGTAGTTATAGCTACGAGCAGTACTTC.

The chain has TRBV4-1 and TRBJ2-7, with a weak D call TRBD2 (6 bases). Germline CDR1 reads MGHRA; CDR2 reads YSYEKL. The CDR3 runs to 19 residues. V gave up 4 bases and J gave up 1 base, with 26 bases separating them. The CDR3 nucleotides are TGCGCCAGCAGCCCGACCGAGGGAGGATACAATCGAAGGTCCTACGAGCAGTACTTC. This encodes CASSPTEGGYNRRSYEQYF.